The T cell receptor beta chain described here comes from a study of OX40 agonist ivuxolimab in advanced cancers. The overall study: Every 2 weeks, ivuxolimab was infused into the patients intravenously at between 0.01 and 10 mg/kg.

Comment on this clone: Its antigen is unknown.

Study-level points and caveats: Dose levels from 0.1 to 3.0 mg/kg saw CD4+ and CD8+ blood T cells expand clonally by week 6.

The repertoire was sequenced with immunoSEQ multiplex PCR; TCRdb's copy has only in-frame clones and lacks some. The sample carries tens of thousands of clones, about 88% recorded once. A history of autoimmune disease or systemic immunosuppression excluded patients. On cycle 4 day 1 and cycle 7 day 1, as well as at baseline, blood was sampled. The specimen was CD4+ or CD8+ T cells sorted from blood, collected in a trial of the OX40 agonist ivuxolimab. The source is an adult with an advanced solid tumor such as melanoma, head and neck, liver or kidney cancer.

CDR3 DNA sequence: TGCAGCGTAGCCAGACAGGGCAGGAATGAGCAGTTCTTC. It specifies CSVARQGRNEQFF. The gene calls are TRBV29-1 and TRBJ2-1; TRBD1 agrees at 7 bases. Germline assignment: CDR1 SQVTM and CDR2 ANQGSEA. CDR3 length equals 13 residues. The V and J ends lost 6 bases and 7 bases, in that order; junction bases with no gene match: 9.